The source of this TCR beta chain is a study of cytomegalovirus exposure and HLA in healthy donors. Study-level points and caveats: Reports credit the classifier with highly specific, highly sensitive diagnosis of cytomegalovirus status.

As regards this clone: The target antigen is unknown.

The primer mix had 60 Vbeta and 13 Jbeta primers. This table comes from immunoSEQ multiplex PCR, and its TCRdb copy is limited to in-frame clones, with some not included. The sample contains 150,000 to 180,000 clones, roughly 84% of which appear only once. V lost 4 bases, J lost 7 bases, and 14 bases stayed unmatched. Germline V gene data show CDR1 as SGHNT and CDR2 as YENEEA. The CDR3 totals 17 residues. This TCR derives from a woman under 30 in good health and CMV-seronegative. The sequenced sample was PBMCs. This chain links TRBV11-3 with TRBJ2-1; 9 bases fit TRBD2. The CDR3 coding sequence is TGTGCCAGCAGCTCGCCGGTCGGGCGGGGGGGCCTGAATGAGCAGTTCTTC. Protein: CASSSPVGRGGLNEQFF.